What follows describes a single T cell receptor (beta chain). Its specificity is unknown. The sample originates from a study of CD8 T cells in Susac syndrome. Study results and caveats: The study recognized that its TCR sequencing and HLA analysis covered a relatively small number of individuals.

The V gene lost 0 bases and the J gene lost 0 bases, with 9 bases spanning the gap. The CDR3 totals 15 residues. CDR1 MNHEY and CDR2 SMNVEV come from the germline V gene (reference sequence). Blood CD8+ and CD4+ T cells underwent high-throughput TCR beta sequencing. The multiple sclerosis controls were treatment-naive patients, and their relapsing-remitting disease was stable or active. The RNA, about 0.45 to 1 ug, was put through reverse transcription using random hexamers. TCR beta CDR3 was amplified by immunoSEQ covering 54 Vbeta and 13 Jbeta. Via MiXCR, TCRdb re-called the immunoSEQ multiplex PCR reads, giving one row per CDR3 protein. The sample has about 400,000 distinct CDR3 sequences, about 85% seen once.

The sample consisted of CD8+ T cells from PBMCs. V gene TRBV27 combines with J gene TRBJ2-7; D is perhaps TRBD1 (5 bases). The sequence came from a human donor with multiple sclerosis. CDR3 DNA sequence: TGTGCCAGCAGTTTATCAGGGGTAAGCTCCTACGAGCAGTACTTC. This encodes CASSLSGVSSYEQYF.